This T cell receptor beta chain emerged from a study of blood T cell repertoires in COVID-19. Looking at the study overall: Sites across the United States, Italy and Spain contributed samples from acute and convalescent COVID-19.

TCRdb's table, derived via immunoSEQ multiplex PCR, lists solely in-frame clones and lacks some. The sample carries approximately 77,000 clones, 60% to 80% recorded once. CDR1 and CDR2 (germline): SGHRS, YFSETQ. This CDR3 contains 18 residues. V gave up 0 bases and J gave up 1 base; unmatched junction bases: 6. This chain joins TRBV5-1 and TRBJ2-2; 10 bases match TRBD1. The TCR was taken from a man between 65 and 79 years old with active or convalescent COVID-19. Sequenced: peripheral blood. In DNA form, the CDR3 reads TGCGCCAGCAGCTTGGGCGGGACAGGGGATTTGAACACCGGGGAGCTGTTTTTT. This sequence encodes CASSLGGTGDLNTGELFF.